This TCR beta chain stems from a study of CD8+CD57+ T cells in acquired aplastic anemia. In patients chosen for sequencing, flow cytometry had shown CD8+CD57+ cell expansion. Profiling of TCR beta VDJ combinations and CDR3 sequences used genomic DNA as template. TCRdb re-analysed the reads in MiXCR, keeping a single row per CDR3 protein. The sample has about 200,000 distinct CDR3 sequences, approximately 65% seen once. V lost 3 bases and J lost 7, with 15 bases in between. The CDR3 spans 15 residues. Germline assignment: CDR1 SEHNR and CDR2 FQNEAQ (reference sequence). The table lists this clonotype with a few counts.

The chain carries TRBV7-9 and TRBJ2-2; D ambiguous. Sequencing was done on a sample of sorted CD4+, CD8+, or CD8+CD57+ T cells (not recorded which) from PBMCs. The source of this sequence is a human donor with aplastic anemia. CDR3 in DNA: TGTGCCAGCAGCTTGTACCGGGCCCTGGACGGGGAGCTGTTTTTT. This encodes CASSLYRALDGELFF.